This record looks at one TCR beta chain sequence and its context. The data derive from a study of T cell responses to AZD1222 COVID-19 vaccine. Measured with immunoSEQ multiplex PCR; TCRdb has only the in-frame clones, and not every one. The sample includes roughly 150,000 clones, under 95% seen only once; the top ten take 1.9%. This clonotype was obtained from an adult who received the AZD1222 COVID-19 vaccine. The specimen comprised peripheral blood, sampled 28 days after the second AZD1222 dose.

CDR3 bases: TGTGCCAGCAGTGAATATATGACAGGGCGCTATGGCTACACCTTC. This sequence encodes CASSEYMTGRYGYTF. The chain links TRBV2 to TRBJ1-2, with TRBD1 identical over 7 bases. The CDR3 spans 15 residues. Germline V gives CDR1 SNHLY, CDR2 FYNNEI. The ends lost 2 bases at V and 4 bases at J; junction bases unmatched: 7.